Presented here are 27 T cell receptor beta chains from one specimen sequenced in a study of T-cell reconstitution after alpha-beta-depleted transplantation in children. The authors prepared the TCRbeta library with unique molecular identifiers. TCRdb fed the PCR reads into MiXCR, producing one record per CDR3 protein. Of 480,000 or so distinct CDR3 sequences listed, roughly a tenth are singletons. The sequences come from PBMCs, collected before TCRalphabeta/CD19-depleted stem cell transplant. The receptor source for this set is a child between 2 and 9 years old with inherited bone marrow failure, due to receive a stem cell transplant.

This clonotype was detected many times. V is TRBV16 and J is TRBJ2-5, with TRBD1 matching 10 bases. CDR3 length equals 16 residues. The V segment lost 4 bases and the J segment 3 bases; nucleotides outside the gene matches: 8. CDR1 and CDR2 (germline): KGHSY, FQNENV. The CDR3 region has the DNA TGTGCCAGCAGCCGTTCGACAGGGGGCGGAGAAGAGACCCAGTACTTC. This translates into CASSRSTGGGEETQYF. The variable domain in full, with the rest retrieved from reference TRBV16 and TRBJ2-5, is GEEVAQTPKHLVRGEGQKAKLYCAPIKGHSYVFWYQQVLKNEFKFLISFQNENVFDETGMPKERFSAKCLPNSPCSLEIQATKLEDSAVYFCASSRSTGGGEETQYFGPGTRLLVL.

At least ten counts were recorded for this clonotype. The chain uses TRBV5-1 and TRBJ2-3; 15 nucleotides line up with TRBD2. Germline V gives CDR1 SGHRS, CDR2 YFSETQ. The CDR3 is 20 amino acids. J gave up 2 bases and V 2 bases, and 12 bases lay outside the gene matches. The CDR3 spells CASSLGLAGGPRTDTDTQYF. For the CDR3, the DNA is TGCGCCAGCAGCTTAGGACTAGCGGGAGGGCCCCGTACGGACACAGATACGCAGTATTTT.

CDR3 in amino acids: CSARDLGAETEAFF. The CDR3, as DNA: TGCAGTGCTAGAGATCTGGGGGCGGAAACTGAAGCTTTCTTT. The J gene is TRBJ1-1, the V gene TRBV20-1, with D possibly matching TRBD1 (6 bases). Germline CDR1 DFQATT, CDR2 SNEGSKA (reference sequence). Deletions cut 0 bases from V and 5 bases from J, with 13 bases between. The CDR3 extends over 14 amino acids.

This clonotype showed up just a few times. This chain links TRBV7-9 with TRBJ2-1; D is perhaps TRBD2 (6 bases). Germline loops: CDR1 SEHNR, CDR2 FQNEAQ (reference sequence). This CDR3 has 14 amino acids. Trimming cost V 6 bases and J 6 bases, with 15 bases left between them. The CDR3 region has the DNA TGTGCCAGCAGATTACCGTTAGCGGCCAATGAGCAGTTCTTC. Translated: CASRLPLAANEQFF. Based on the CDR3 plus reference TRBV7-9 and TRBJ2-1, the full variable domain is DTGVSQNPRHKITKRGQNVTFRCDPISEHNRLYWYRQTLGQGPEFLTYFQNEAQLEKSRLLSDRFSAERPKGSFSTLEIQRTEQGDSAMYLCASRLPLAANEQFFGPGTRLTVL.

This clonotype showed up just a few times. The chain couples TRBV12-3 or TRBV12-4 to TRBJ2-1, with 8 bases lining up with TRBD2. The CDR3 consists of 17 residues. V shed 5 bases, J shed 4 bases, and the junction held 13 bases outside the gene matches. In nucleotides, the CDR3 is TGTGCCAGCAGTGACAATCCTTTCGGGAGGGCTTACAATGAGCAGTTCTTC. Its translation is CASSDNPFGRAYNEQFF.

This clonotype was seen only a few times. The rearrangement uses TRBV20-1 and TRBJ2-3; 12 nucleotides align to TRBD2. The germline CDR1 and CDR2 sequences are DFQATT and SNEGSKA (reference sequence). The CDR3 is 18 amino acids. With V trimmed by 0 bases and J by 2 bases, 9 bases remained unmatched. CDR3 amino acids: CSARDWGTSGLPTDTQYF. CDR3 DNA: TGCAGTGCTAGAGATTGGGGGACTAGCGGGCTCCCCACAGATACGCAGTATTTT.

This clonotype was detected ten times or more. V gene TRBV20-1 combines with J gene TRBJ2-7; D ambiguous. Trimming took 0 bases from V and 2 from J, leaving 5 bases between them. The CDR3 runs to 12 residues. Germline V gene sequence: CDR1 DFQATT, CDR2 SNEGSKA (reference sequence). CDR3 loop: CSARDPPYEQYF. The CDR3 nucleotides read TGCAGTGCTAGAGATCCCCCCTACGAGCAGTACTTC.

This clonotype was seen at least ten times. Written as DNA, the CDR3 is TGTGCCTGGAGGTGGGGCGGCACTGAAGCTTTCTTT. Encoded protein: CAWRWGGTEAFF. The gene calls are TRBV30 and TRBJ1-1, with D perhaps matching TRBD1 (5 bases). CDR3 length: 12 amino acids. Germline assignment: CDR1 GTSNPN and CDR2 SVGIG (reference sequence). V was clipped by 3 bases and J by 4 bases, with 9 bases between them. Full variable domain (remainder filled in from reference TRBV30 and TRBJ1-1): SQTIHQWPATLVQPVGSPLSLECTVEGTSNPNLYWYRQAAGRGLQLLFYSVGIGQISSEVPQNLSASRPQDRQFILSSKKLLLSDSGFYLCAWRWGGTEAFFGQGTRLTVV.

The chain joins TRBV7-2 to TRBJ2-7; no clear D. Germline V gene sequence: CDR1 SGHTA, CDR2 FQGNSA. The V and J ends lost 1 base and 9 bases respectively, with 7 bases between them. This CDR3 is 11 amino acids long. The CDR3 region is CASSLVDVQYF. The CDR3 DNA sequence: TGTGCCAGCAGCTTAGTGGATGTGCAGTACTTC.

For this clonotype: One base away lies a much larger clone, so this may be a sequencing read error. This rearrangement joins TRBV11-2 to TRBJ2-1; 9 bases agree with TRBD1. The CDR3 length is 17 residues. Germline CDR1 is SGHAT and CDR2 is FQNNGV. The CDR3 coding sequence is TGTGCCAGCAGCTTAGGAAGGGGACAGGGAGGGAACAATGAGCATTTCTTC. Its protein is CASSLGRGQGGNNEHFF.

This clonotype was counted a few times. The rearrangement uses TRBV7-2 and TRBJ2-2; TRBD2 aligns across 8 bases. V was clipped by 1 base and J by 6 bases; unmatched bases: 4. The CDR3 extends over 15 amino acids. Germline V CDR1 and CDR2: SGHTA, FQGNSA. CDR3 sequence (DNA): TGTGCCAGCAGCTTAGTCGGGAGGGTCGCCGGGGAGCTGTTTTTT. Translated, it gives CASSLVGRVAGELFF.

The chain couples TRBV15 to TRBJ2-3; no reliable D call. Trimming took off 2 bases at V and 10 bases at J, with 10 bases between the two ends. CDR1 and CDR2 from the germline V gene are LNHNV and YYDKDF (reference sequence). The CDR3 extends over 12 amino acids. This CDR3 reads CATSRSRMAQYF. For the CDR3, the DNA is TGTGCCACCAGCAGATCCCGCATGGCGCAGTATTTT.

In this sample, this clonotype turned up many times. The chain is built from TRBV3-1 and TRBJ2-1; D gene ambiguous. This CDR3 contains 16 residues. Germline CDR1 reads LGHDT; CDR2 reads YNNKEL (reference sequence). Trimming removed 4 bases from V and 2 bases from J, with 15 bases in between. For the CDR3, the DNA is TGTGCCAGCAGCCCTCCCTGGGGTACCCCCTACAATGAGCAGTTCTTC. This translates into CASSPPWGTPYNEQFF.

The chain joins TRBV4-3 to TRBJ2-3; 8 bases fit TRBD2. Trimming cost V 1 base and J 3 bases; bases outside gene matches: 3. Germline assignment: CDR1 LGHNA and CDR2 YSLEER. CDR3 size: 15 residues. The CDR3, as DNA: TGCGCCAGCAGCCAAGGCGGGAGGATGACAGATACGCAGTATTTT. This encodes CASSQGGRMTDTQYF.

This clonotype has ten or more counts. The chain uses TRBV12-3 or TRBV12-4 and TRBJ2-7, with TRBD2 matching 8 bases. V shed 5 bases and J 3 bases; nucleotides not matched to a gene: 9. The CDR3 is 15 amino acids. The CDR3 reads CASSPGSGRGYEQYF. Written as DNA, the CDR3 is TGTGCCAGCAGTCCCGGGAGCGGGAGAGGCTACGAGCAGTACTTC.

The CDR3 DNA reads TGTGCCAGCAGTTTACGCGGGGACTCTTGGGAGACCCAGTACTTC. It yields the protein CASSLRGDSWETQYF. The rearrangement links TRBV2 to TRBJ2-5, with D tentatively TRBD2 (6 bases). The CDR3 sequence is 15 residues long. V was clipped by 5 bases and J by 5 bases, with 18 bases between them. CDR1 is SNHLY and CDR2 is FYNNEI in the germline V gene.

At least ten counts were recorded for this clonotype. The CDR3 DNA is TGTGCCAGCAGTTACAGGGGCCCAATGAACACTGAAGCTTTCTTT. This gives the protein CASSYRGPMNTEAFF. The chain uses TRBV6-2 or TRBV6-3 and TRBJ1-1, with a tentative D call TRBD1 (5 bases). V gave up 2 bases and J gave up 0 bases, with 10 bases separating them. CDR1 and CDR2 from the germline V gene are MNHEY and SVGEGT. This CDR3 is built from 15 residues.

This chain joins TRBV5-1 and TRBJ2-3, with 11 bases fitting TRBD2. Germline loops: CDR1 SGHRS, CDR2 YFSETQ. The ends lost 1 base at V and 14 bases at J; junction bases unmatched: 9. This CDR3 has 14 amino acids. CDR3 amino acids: CASSLTVTSGSRYF. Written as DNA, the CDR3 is TGCGCCAGCAGCTTGACCGTAACTAGCGGGAGTCGGTATTTT.

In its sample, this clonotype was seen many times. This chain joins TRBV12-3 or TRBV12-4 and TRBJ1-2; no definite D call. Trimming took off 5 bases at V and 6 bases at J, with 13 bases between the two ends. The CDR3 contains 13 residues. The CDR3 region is CASSPPGMDGYTF. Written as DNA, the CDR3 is TGTGCCAGCAGTCCACCCGGGATGGATGGCTACACCTTC.

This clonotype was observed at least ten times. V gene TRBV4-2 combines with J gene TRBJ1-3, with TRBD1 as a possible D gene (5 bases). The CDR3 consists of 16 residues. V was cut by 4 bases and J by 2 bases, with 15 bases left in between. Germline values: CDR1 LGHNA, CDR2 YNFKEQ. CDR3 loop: CASSPRTLGAGNTIYF. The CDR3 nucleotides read TGTGCCAGCAGCCCTAGGACCCTGGGGGCTGGAAACACCATATATTTT.

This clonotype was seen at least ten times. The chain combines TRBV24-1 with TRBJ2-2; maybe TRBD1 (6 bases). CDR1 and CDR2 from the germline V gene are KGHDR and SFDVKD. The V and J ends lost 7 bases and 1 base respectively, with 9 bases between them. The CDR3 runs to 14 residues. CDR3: CATRGTLNTGELFF. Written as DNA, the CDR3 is TGTGCCACCAGGGGGACATTGAACACCGGGGAGCTGTTTTTT.

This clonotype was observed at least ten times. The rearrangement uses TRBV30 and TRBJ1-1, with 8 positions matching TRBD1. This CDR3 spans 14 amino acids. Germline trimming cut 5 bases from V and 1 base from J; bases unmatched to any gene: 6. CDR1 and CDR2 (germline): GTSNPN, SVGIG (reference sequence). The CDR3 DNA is TGTGCCTGGTGGACAGGGATTGAGAACACTGAAGCTTTCTTT. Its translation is CAWWTGIENTEAFF.

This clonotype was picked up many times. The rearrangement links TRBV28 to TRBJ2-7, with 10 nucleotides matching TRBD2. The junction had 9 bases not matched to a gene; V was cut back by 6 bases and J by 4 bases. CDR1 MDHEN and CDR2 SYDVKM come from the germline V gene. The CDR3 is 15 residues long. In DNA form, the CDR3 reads TGTGCCAGCAGCTCGATAGCGGGAGGTCTGTACGAGCAGTACTTC. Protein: CASSSIAGGLYEQYF.

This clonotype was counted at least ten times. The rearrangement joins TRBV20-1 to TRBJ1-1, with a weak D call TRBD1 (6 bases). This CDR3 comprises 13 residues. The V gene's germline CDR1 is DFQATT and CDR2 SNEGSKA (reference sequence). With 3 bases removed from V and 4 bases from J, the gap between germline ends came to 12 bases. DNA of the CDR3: TGCAGTGCTAGGTTCCAGGGGAGCACTGAAGCTTTCTTT. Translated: CSARFQGSTEAFF.

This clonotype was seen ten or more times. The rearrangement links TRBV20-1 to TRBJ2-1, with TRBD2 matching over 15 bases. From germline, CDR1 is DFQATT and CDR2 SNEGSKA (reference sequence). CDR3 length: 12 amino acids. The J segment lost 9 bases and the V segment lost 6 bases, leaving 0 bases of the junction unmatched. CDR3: CSAGLAGGEQFF. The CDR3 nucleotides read TGCAGTGCGGGACTAGCGGGGGGTGAGCAGTTCTTC.

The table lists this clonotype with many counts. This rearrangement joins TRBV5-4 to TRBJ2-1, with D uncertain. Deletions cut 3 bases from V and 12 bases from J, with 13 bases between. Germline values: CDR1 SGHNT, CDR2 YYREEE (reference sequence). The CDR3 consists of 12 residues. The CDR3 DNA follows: TGTGCCAGCAGCTCGAGTTCCCTGCGGCAGTTCTTC. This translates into CASSSSSLRQFF.

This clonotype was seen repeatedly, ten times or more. The CDR3 coding sequence is TGCGCCAGTGGCAAGGGGCTAGCGGGAGGCCGCTCCTACAATGAGCAGTTCTTC. Translation gives CASGKGLAGGRSYNEQFF. The chain combines TRBV5-1 with TRBJ2-1; 11 nucleotides match TRBD2. In germline, CDR1 is SGHRS, CDR2 YFSETQ. V shed 8 bases and J 0 bases; nucleotides not matched to a gene: 13. This CDR3 spans 18 amino acids.